This is a list of T cell receptor beta chains from one sample in a study of graft-versus-host responses after intestinal transplantation. Produced via immunoSEQ multiplex PCR; TCRdb's table is partial and in-frame only. The data show about 10,000 clones, 90% to 95% seen once. The sequencing used bone marrow, collected 521 days after intestinal transplantation. The receptor set was obtained from a human patient who received an intestinal transplant, so some T cells may come from the graft donor. CDR3s include the opening cysteine and the closing phenylalanine or tryptophan. The D gene is left open where the match is weak. Not all rows give a size; the values are once, few, many and, for expanded clones, a class.

J: TRBJ2-1
size: NA
V: TRBV11-3
length: 13
D: NA
DNA: TGTGCCAGCAGCTTCTTCGAGGGAAATGAGCAGTTCTTC
CDR3: CASSFFEGNEQFF

J: TRBJ1-2
size: NA
V: TRBV6-5
length: 13
D: NA
DNA: TGTGCCAGCAGTTTAGGACAGTACTATGGCTACACCTTC
CDR3: CASSLGQYYGYTF

J: TRBJ1-1
size: NA
V: TRBV4-3
length: 13
D: NA
DNA: TGCGCCAGCAGCAGGCAGTGGAACACTGAAGCTTTCTTT
CDR3: CASSRQWNTEAFF

J: TRBJ2-1
size: NA
V: TRBV27
length: 15
D: TRBD2
DNA: TGTGCCAGCAGTTTAGGACTAGTGGGTTACAATGAGCAGTTCTTC
CDR3: CASSLGLVGYNEQFF

J: TRBJ1-1
size: NA
V: TRBV9
length: 14
D: NA
DNA: TGTGCCAGCAGCGTAGCTTGGGGGAGGACTGAAGCTTTCTTT
CDR3: CASSVAWGRTEAFF

J: TRBJ2-5
size: once
V: TRBV9
length: 14
D: NA
DNA: TGTGCCAGCAGCGTAAGACTAGACCAAGAGACCCAGTACTTC
CDR3: CASSVRLDQETQYF

J: TRBJ1-5
size: NA
V: TRBV21-1
length: 16
D: NA
DNA: TGTGCCAGCAGCAAACCGACGGGGCATGGCAATCAGCCCCAGCATTTT
CDR3: CASSKPTGHGNQPQHF

J: TRBJ2-3
size: once
V: TRBV28
length: 15
D: NA
DNA: TGTGCCAGCAGTTTATTGAGGGGTGGTACAGATACGCAGTATTTT
CDR3: CASSLLRGGTDTQYF

J: TRBJ2-3
size: NA
V: TRBV5-1
length: 14
D: NA
DNA: TGCGCCAGCAGCTTGGGAGTGCAGCCAGATACGCAGTATTTT
CDR3: CASSLGVQPDTQYF

J: TRBJ2-7
size: NA
V: TRBV28
length: 12
D: NA
DNA: TGTGCCAGCAGCCGCCCCAGCTACGAGCAGTACTTC
CDR3: CASSRPSYEQYF

J: TRBJ2-4
size: once
V: TRBV28
length: 17
D: NA
DNA: TGTGCCAGCAGTTTAATCATAACCCGGGGTACCAAAAACATTCAGTACTTC
CDR3: CASSLIITRGTKNIQYF

J: TRBJ2-7
size: NA
V: TRBV6-5
length: 15
D: NA
DNA: TGTGCCAGCAGTTACTACCGGGAGTACTCCTACGAGCAGTACTTC
CDR3: CASSYYREYSYEQYF

J: TRBJ2-7
size: NA
V: TRBV28
length: 15
D: TRBD2
DNA: TGTGCCAGCAGTCCGAAAGCGGGAGGGAACTACGAGCAGTACTTC
CDR3: CASSPKAGGNYEQYF

J: TRBJ1-4
size: NA
V: TRBV4-1
length: 15
D: NA
DNA: TGCGCCAGCAGCCCGACGGACGGGGGTAAAGGAAAACTGTTTTTT
CDR3: CASSPTDGGKGKLFF

J: TRBJ2-1
size: NA
V: TRBV11-3
length: 17
D: TRBD1
DNA: TGTGCCAGCAGCACCTGGGGACAGGGGGTTTTGGACAATGAGCAGTTCTTC
CDR3: CASSTWGQGVLDNEQFF

J: TRBJ2-3
size: NA
V: TRBV9
length: 14
D: NA
DNA: TGTGCCAGCAGCGATAGGATCTTACCAGATACGCAGTATTTT
CDR3: CASSDRILPDTQYF

J: TRBJ2-2
size: NA
V: TRBV19
length: 15
D: TRBD1
DNA: TGTGCCAGTAGTAACCAAGGGGGCGGGACCGGGGAGCTGTTTTTT
CDR3: CASSNQGGGTGELFF

J: TRBJ2-2
size: NA
V: TRBV7-8
length: 14
D: NA
DNA: TGTGCCAGCAGCCCCTCGGGGAACACCGGGGAGCTGTTTTTT
CDR3: CASSPSGNTGELFF

J: TRBJ1-5
size: NA
V: TRBV28
length: 16
D: NA
DNA: TGTGCCAGCAGTTTCGCGTTGAAACCTAGCAATCAGCCCCAGCATTTT
CDR3: CASSFALKPSNQPQHF

J: TRBJ1-5
size: NA
V: TRBV6-5
length: 15
D: NA
DNA: TGTGCCAGCAGTTCCTCGGTGAGGGGCAATCAGCCCCAGCATTTT
CDR3: CASSSSVRGNQPQHF

J: TRBJ1-4
size: NA
V: TRBV6-1
length: 16
D: NA
DNA: TGTGCCAGCAGTGAAGCGAGAAGGGACCCTAATGAAAAACTGTTTTTT
CDR3: CASSEARRDPNEKLFF

J: TRBJ2-1
size: NA
V: TRBV15
length: 14
D: TRBD2
DNA: TGTGCCACCAGCCATAGCGGGAGGCCCAATGAGCAGTTCTTC
CDR3: CATSHSGRPNEQFF

J: TRBJ2-7
size: NA
V: TRBV7-9
length: 15
D: TRBD2
DNA: TGTGCCAGCAGCCCGGCGGGACTAGCGGATTACGAGCAGTACTTC
CDR3: CASSPAGLADYEQYF

J: TRBJ1-1
size: few
V: TRBV7-2
length: 11
D: NA
DNA: TGTGCCAGCAGCCAGACAGTTTTAGCTTTCTTT
CDR3: CASSQTVLAFF